These 22 T cell receptor beta chains originate from one sample sequenced in a study of T cells after yellow fever vaccination. Using its own MiXCR run on the 5' RACE reads, TCRdb lists one record per CDR3 protein. The sample gives about 73,000 distinct CDR3 sequences, roughly 7.4% of which show up once; roughly two fifths is in the top ten. Specimen: CD8+ T cells sorted from PBMCs, collected on the day of the yellow fever booster vaccination. These receptor sequences come from a man aged 25-40 years who received the YFV17D yellow fever vaccine.

This chain joins TRBV7-2 and TRBJ2-7; D not resolved. The CDR3 runs 11 residues. V lost 6 bases and J lost 2, with 5 bases in between. In germline, CDR1 is SGHTA, CDR2 FQGNSA. The CDR3 is CASRRAYEQYF. The CDR3, as DNA: TGTGCCAGCAGACGGGCCTACGAGCAGTACTTC.

This clonotype was detected many times. The V and J genes are TRBV28 and TRBJ2-1; D is possibly TRBD1 (6 bases). V lost 5 bases and J 5 bases, leaving 19 bases between the germline ends. The germline V gene has CDR1 MDHEN and CDR2 SYDVKM. CDR3 size: 16 residues. The DNA of the CDR3 is TGTGCCAGCAGTGTGGGGACATTAGAACCCCACAATGAGCAGTTCTTC. This translates into CASSVGTLEPHNEQFF.

This clonotype was seen repeatedly, ten times or more. The chain is built from TRBV28 and TRBJ1-5; a possible D gene is TRBD1 (5 bases). This CDR3 contains 14 residues. The V end was cut by 3 bases, the J end by 7 bases, with 13 bases between. Germline assignment: CDR1 MDHEN and CDR2 SYDVKM. The CDR3 protein is CASSLRGAGQPQHF. The CDR3 region has the DNA TGTGCCAGCAGTTTGAGGGGCGCGGGCCAGCCCCAGCATTTT.

The V gene is TRBV9, the J gene TRBJ2-5; no reliable D call. Germline V gives CDR1 SGDLS, CDR2 YYNGEE. Trimming cost V 4 bases and J 7 bases, with 11 bases left between them. CDR3 length: 12 amino acids. For the CDR3, the DNA is TGTGCCAGCAGCCAAACTGACGGGACCCAGTACTTC. Encoded protein: CASSQTDGTQYF.

This clonotype showed up just a few times. The chain carries TRBV3-1 and TRBJ2-1; 13 nucleotides agree with TRBD2. The J segment lost 4 bases and the V segment lost 5 bases, leaving 2 bases of the junction unmatched. The CDR3 consists of 15 residues. Germline-derived CDR1 and CDR2 are LGHDT and YNNKEL (reference sequence). CDR3 sequence: CASSLLAGGYNEQFF. CDR3 coding DNA: TGTGCCAGCAGCTTACTAGCGGGGGGGTACAATGAGCAGTTCTTC.

In its sample, this clonotype was seen a few times. The V gene is TRBV6-2 or TRBV6-3, the J gene TRBJ2-7, with D possibly TRBD1 on 6 matching bases. Deletions cut 8 bases from V and 4 bases from J, with 18 bases between. The germline CDR1 and CDR2 sequences are MNHEY and SVGEGT. CDR3 length: 14 residues. The CDR3 region has the DNA TGTGCCAGCCTTGGAGGACAGACACTTTACGAGCAGTACTTC. Translation gives CASLGGQTLYEQYF.

This clonotype was picked up a small number of times. The chain employs TRBV20-1 and TRBJ2-5; D is possibly TRBD1 (5 bases). CDR1 and CDR2 (germline): DFQATT, SNEGSKA (reference sequence). Trimming took off 0 bases at V and 4 bases at J, with 18 bases between the two ends. The CDR3 runs to 16 residues. The CDR3 region is CSARDDPGKTRETQYF. The DNA for the CDR3 is TGCAGTGCTAGAGATGATCCAGGGAAAACACGAGAGACCCAGTACTTC.

This clonotype was observed at least ten times. This sequence joins TRBV20-1 and TRBJ2-1; D not resolved. V lost 3 bases to trimming and J lost 6 bases, with 12 bases between them. Germline assignment: CDR1 DFQATT and CDR2 SNEGSKA (reference sequence). The CDR3 is 13 residues long. The CDR3 loop reads CSASRKAVNEQFF. The CDR3 nucleotides are TGCAGTGCTAGTCGAAAGGCCGTCAATGAGCAGTTCTTC.

This clonotype was seen more than once but under ten times. The chain carries TRBV27 and TRBJ1-1, with 8 bases aligning to TRBD1. From germline, CDR1 is MNHEY and CDR2 SMNVEV (reference sequence). J gave up 4 bases and V 6 bases, and 10 bases lay outside the gene matches. The CDR3 is 15 residues long. This CDR3 is CASRTTGTGGTEAFF. The CDR3 DNA follows: TGTGCCAGCAGGACTACGGGCACAGGGGGCACTGAAGCTTTCTTT.

Many counts were recorded for this clonotype. The chain couples TRBV14 to TRBJ2-3; 8 positions match TRBD2. CDR1 and CDR2 (germline): SGHDN, FVKESK. V lost 5 bases to trimming and J lost 10 bases; unmatched junction nucleotides: 5. This CDR3 spans 12 amino acids. The CDR3 DNA is TGTGCCAGCAGCGCGGGAGGAGAAGCGCAGTATTTT. Translated, it gives CASSAGGEAQYF.

This clonotype was picked up a small number of times. This chain connects TRBV2 to TRBJ2-2; D gene unclear. V was shortened by 8 bases and J by 4 bases, with 11 bases between the two germline ends. The CDR3 is 13 residues long. From germline, CDR1 is SNHLY and CDR2 FYNNEI. The CDR3 reads CASLSGPTGELFF. The DNA of the CDR3 is TGTGCCAGCTTGTCCGGTCCCACCGGGGAGCTGTTTTTT.

This clonotype has ten or more counts. The V call is TRBV5-1, the J call TRBJ2-1, with 13 positions matching TRBD2. The CDR3 has 19 residues. Trimming removed 1 base from V and 5 bases from J; junction bases left unmatched: 12. Germline loops: CDR1 SGHRS, CDR2 YFSETQ. The CDR3 reads CASSLIGLAGVASDNEQFF. CDR3 DNA: TGCGCCAGCAGCTTGATTGGACTAGCGGGAGTCGCCTCGGACAATGAGCAGTTCTTC.

The table lists this clonotype with a few counts. CDR3 amino acids: CASSYSSSGRPETQYF. The CDR3 DNA reads as TGTGCCAGCAGTTATTCCTCCAGCGGGAGGCCGGAGACCCAGTACTTC. This sequence joins TRBV6-5 and TRBJ2-5, with TRBD2 matching over 9 bases. The V gene's germline CDR1 is MNHEY and CDR2 SVGAGI. The CDR3 covers 16 residues. Trimming cost V 3 bases and J 5 bases; bases outside gene matches: 10.

This clonotype was recorded a few times. Likely a read error: the CDR3 ends without its conserved phenylalanine or tryptophan. The DNA is omitted, as the CDR3 cannot be located on it reliably, and the CDR3 follows TCRdb's listing. V usage is TRBV5-1 and J usage is TRBJ2-7; TRBD2, the table's D call, lacks a check against the DNA. The CDR3 length equals 14 residues, ends included. CDR1 SGHRS and CDR2 YFSETQ come from the germline V gene. CDR3 sequence reads: CASSFGASGSEKEL.

This clonotype was seen repeatedly, ten times or more. The chain joins TRBV12-3 or TRBV12-4 to TRBJ2-3, with TRBD1 matching over 8 bases. The CDR3 consists of 15 residues. V trimming: 6 bases; J trimming: 3 bases; junction bases outside the gene matches: 8. DNA for the CDR3: TGTGCCAGCAGCCCCCTCGGGACAGGAACAGATACGCAGTATTTT. Translating it yields CASSPLGTGTDTQYF.

The gene calls are TRBV7-9 and TRBJ2-5, with TRBD2 matching over 12 bases. The CDR3 is 16 residues long. CDR1 is SEHNR and CDR2 is FQNEAQ in the germline V gene (reference sequence). After removal of 1 base from V and 3 bases from J, the junction contained 3 bases not matched to a gene. This CDR3 is CASSLELAGGEETQYF. CDR3 sequence (DNA): TGTGCCAGCAGCTTAGAACTAGCGGGAGGAGAAGAGACCCAGTACTTC.

The rearrangement links TRBV4-3 to TRBJ2-4; D is unclear. V was pared by 0 bases and J by 6 bases, with 15 bases between. Germline CDR1 LGHNA, CDR2 YSLEER. The CDR3 extends over 16 amino acids. For the CDR3, the DNA is TGCGCCAGCAGCCAAGATAGAGCCCCGGCGCTAAACATTCAGTACTTC. Protein: CASSQDRAPALNIQYF.

This clonotype was seen only a few times. The chain joins TRBV6-5 to TRBJ2-2; D tentatively reads TRBD1 or TRBD2 (6 bases each). V was clipped by 3 bases and J by 8 bases, with 13 bases between them. The V gene's germline CDR1 is MNHEY and CDR2 SVGAGI. CDR3 size: 14 residues. The CDR3 is CASSYQTGTGELFF. CDR3 in DNA: TGTGCCAGCAGTTATCAAACAGGGACTGGGGAGCTGTTTTTT.

This clonotype was counted only a few times. The chain has TRBV7-2 and TRBJ2-1, with D unresolved. V dropped 11 bases and J dropped 5 bases, with 19 bases sitting between them. CDR3 length: 14 residues. Per the germline V gene, CDR1 is SGHTA and CDR2 is FQGNSA. The CDR3 sequence: CAPKARKLDNEQFF. The CDR3 DNA is TGTGCCCCCAAGGCGCGGAAGCTCGACAATGAGCAGTTCTTC.

This clonotype showed up just a few times. This chain joins TRBV4-1 and TRBJ2-7; D is unclear. The germline V and J ends were trimmed by 0 bases and 2 bases, with 11 bases remaining between them. Looked up from germline, CDR1 is MGHRA and CDR2 is YSYEKL. The length of the CDR3 is 15 residues. CDR3 DNA sequence: TGCGCCAGCAGCCAAGATGGGTGGGATACCTACGAGCAGTACTTC. It is translated as CASSQDGWDTYEQYF.

This clonotype was seen a few times. The chain has TRBV20-1 and TRBJ2-1; TRBD2 aligns across 8 bases. The germline V gene has CDR1 DFQATT and CDR2 SNEGSKA (reference sequence). This CDR3 region has 14 residues. Trimming removed 0 bases from V and 8 bases from J; junction bases left unmatched: 6. The CDR3 loop is CSARDREREYEQFF. DNA of the CDR3: TGCAGTGCTAGAGATCGTGAGCGGGAGTATGAGCAGTTCTTC.

This clonotype was observed a few times. The gene calls are TRBV29-1 and TRBJ2-1; no firm D call. CDR3 size: 13 residues. Trimming removed 4 bases from V and 6 bases from J, with 13 bases in between. Germline V gene lookup returns CDR1 SQVTM and CDR2 ANQGSEA. The CDR3 sequence: CSVGFEAGNEQFF. The CDR3 coding sequence is TGCAGCGTTGGATTTGAGGCCGGCAATGAGCAGTTCTTC.